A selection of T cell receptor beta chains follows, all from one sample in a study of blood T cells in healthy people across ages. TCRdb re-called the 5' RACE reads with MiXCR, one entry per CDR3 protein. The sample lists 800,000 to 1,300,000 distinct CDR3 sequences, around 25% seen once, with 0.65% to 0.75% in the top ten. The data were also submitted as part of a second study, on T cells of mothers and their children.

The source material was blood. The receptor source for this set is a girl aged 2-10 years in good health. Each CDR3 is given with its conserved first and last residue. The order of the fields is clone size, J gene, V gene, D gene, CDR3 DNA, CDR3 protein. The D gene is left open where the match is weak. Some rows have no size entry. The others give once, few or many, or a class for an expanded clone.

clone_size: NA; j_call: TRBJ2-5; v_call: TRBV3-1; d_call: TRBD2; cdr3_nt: TGTGCCAGCAGCCAAGATTGGCGGGAGGGCCGAGAGACCCAGTACTTC; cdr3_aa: CASSQDWREGRETQYF
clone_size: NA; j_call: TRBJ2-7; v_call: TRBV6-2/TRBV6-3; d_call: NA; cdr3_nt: TGTGCCAGCAGTTCGCTGGTTGCCTACGAGCAGTACTTC; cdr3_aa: CASSSLVAYEQYF
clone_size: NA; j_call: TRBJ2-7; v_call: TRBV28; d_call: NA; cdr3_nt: TGTGCCAGCAGTTTAGTCGTCCGGGACCTAGGGTCGGGGCAGTACTTC; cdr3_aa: CASSLVVRDLGSGQYF
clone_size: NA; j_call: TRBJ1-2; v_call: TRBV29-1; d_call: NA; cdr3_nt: TGCAGCGTCGAGGGTCTGTCCTGGGGCTACACCTTC; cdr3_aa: CSVEGLSWGYTF
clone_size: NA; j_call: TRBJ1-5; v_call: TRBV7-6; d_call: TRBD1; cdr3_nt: TGTGCCAGCAGTAATGACAGGGACAATCAGCCCCAGCATTTT; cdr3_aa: CASSNDRDNQPQHF
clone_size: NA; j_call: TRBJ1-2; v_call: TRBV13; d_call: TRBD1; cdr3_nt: TGTGCCAGCAGCTCATACAGGGGCTATGGCTACACCTTC; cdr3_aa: CASSSYRGYGYTF
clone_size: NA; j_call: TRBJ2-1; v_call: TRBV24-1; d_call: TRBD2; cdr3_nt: TGTGCCACCAGTGTCGATGATAGCGGGGAATACAATGAGCAGTTCTTC; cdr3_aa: CATSVDDSGEYNEQFF
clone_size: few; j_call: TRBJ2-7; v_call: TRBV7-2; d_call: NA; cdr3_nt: TGTGCCTGCAGCCTAATGCCAGGGAGGACCTACGAGCAGTACTTC; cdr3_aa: CACSLMPGRTYEQYF
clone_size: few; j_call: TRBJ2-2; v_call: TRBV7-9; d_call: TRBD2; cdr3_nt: TGTGCCAGCAGCATCGGATCTATAGCGGGGAGACCCAACACCGGGGAGCTGTTTTTT; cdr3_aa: CASSIGSIAGRPNTGELFF
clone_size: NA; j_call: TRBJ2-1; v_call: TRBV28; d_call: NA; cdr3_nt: TGTGCCAGCAGTCCACCCCCGGGACCTCACAAGGGGAATGAGCAGTTCTTC; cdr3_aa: CASSPPPGPHKGNEQFF
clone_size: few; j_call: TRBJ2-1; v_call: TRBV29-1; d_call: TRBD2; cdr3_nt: TGCAGCGTACTAACTAGCGGGAGCATCGGTAGGAATGAGCAGTTCTTC; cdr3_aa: CSVLTSGSIGRNEQFF
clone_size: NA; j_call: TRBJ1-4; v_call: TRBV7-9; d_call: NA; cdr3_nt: TGTGCCAGCAGCTCCTACGCCGGGATGACAACCACTAATGAAAAGCTGTTTTTT; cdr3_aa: CASSSYAGMTTTNEKLFF
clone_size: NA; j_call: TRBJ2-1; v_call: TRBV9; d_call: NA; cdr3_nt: TGTGCCAGCAGCGTAGTCACCGGGGGGCGTGAGCAGTTCTTC; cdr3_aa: CASSVVTGGREQFF
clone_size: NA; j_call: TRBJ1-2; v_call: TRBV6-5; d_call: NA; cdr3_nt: TGTGCCAGCCGTAGGGGGGGCCAAAGCGGCTACACCTTC; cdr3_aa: CASRRGGQSGYTF
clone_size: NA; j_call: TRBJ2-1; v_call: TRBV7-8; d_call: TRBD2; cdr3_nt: TGTGCCAGCAGCTTAACTAGCGGGACCTTCAATGAGCAGTTCTTC; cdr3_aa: CASSLTSGTFNEQFF
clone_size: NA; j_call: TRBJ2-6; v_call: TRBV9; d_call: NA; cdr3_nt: TGTGCCAGCAGCGTAAAGATCTCTGGGGCCAACGTCCTGACTTTC; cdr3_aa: CASSVKISGANVLTF
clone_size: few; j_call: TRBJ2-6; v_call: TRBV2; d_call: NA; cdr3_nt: TGTGCCAGCAGCCGACTCCTCTCTGGGGCCAACGTCCTGACTTTC; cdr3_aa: CASSRLLSGANVLTF
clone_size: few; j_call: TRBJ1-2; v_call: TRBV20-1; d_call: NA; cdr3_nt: TGCAGTGCTAGACTAGCCTATGGCTACACCTTC; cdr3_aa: CSARLAYGYTF
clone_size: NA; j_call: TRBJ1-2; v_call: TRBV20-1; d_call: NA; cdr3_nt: TGCAGTGCTAGAAGGGGCACCACCTATGGCTACACCTTC; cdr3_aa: CSARRGTTYGYTF
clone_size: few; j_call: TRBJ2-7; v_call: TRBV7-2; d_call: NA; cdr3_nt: TGTGCCAGCAGCTTATCTTATGGGGCCGAGCAGTACTTC; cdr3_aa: CASSLSYGAEQYF
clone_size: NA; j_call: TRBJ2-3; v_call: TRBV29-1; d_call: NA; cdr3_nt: TGCAGCGTTGATGGGACCACAGATACGCAGTATTTT; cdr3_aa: CSVDGTTDTQYF
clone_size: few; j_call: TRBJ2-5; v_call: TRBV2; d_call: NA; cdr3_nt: TGTGCCAGCAGTGAGAGGAGGGGGCCGGAGACCCAGTACTTC; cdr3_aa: CASSERRGPETQYF
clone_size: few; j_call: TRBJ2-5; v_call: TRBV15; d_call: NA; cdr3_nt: TGTGCCACCAGCAGAGATCCTAGCAACCGTCATAGACAAGAGACCCAGTACTTC; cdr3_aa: CATSRDPSNRHRQETQYF
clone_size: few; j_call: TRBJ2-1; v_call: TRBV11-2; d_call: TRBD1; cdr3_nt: TGTGCCAGCAGCTTAGGGTTGGACAGGAGTTCGCGACGAAGGAATGAGCAGTTCTTC; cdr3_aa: CASSLGLDRSSRRRNEQFF
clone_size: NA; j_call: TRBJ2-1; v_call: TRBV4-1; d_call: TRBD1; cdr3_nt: TGCGCCAGCAGCCAATCTATTCTCGTGGGCGGGACAGGGGGCAATGAGCAGTTCTTC; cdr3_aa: CASSQSILVGGTGGNEQFF
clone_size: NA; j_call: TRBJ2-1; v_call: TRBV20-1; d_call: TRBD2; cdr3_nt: TGCAGTGCACAGATAGCGGGGGGGATCTACAATGAGCAGTTCTTC; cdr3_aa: CSAQIAGGIYNEQFF
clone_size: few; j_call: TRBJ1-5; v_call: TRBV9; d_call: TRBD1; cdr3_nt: TGTGCCAGCAGCACGGGTTCCGGGGACAGGGGAAATCAGCCCCAGCATTTT; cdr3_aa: CASSTGSGDRGNQPQHF
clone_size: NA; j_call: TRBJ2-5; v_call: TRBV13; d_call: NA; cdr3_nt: TGTGCCAGCAGGGAGTACGTGGGCCAAGAGACCCAGTACTTC; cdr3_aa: CASREYVGQETQYF
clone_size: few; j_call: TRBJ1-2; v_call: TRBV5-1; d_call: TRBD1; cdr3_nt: TGCGCCAGCAGCATATATACCGGGACAGGGGCAAGCTACACCTTC; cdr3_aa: CASSIYTGTGASYTF
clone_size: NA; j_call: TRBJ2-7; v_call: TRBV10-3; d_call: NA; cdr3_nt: TGTGCCATCGGGGGTACAGGGCCAGCTTACGAGCAGTACTTC; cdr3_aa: CAIGGTGPAYEQYF
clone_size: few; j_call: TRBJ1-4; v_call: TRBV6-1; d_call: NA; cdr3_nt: TGTGCCAGCATGCTGGGAGCGGGGAATGAAAAACTGTTTTTT; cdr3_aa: CASMLGAGNEKLFF
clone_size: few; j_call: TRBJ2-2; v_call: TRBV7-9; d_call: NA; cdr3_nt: TGTGCCAGCAGCTTAAGTCCTCTGGGCGGCGGGGAGCTGTTTTTT; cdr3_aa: CASSLSPLGGGELFF
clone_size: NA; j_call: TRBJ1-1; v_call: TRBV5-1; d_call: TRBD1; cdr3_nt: TGCGCCAGCAGCTTGGGGCCAGACAGGGATGCTGAAGCTTTCTTT; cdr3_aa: CASSLGPDRDAEAFF
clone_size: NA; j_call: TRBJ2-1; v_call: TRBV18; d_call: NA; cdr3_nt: TGTGCCAGCTCTACCAGAGAATGGGGGAGCGGAGGCAATGAGCAGTTCTTC; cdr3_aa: CASSTREWGSGGNEQFF
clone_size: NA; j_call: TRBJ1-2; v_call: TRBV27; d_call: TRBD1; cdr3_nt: TGTGCCAGCAGTCCGTGGGACAGGGGGGATAGAGGCTACACCTTC; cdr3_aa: CASSPWDRGDRGYTF
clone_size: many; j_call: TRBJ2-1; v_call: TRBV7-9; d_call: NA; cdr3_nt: TGTGCCAGCAGCCCCTCCTCCGGGAATGAGCAGTTCTTC; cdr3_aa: CASSPSSGNEQFF
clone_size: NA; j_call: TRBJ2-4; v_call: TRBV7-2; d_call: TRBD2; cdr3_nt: TGTGCCAGCAGCCTATCTAGCGGGGAACACATTCAGTACTTC; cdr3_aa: CASSLSSGEHIQYF
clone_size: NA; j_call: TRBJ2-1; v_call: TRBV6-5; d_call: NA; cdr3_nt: TGTGCCAGCAGTTACTCTGAGACGTATGAGCAGTTCTTC; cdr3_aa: CASSYSETYEQFF
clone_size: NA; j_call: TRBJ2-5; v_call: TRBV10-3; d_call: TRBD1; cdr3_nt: TGTGCCATCAGCGAGGGGACAGGGGGAATGGCAAGTGAGACCCAGTACTTC; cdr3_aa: CAISEGTGGMASETQYF
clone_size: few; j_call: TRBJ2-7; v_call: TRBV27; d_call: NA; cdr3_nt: TGTGCCAGCAGTTTCACCAGGGATAGTTACGAGCAGTACTTC; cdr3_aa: CASSFTRDSYEQYF
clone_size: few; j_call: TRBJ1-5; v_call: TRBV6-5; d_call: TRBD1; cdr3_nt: TGTGCCAGCAGACGGACAGGGGGGGTAAATCAGCCCCAGCATTTT; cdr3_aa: CASRRTGGVNQPQHF
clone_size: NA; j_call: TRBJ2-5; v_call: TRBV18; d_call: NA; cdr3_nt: TGTGCCAGCTCGTGGACGGGGGGCGCGTTGGAGACCCAGTACTTC; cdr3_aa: CASSWTGGALETQYF
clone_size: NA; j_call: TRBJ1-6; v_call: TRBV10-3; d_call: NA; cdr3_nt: TGTGCCATCAGTGAGTCGGAAGGGTATAATTCACCCCTCCACTTT; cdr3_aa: CAISESEGYNSPLHF
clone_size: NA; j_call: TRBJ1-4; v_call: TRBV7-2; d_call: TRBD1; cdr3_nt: TGTGCCAGCAGCTCTGACAGGGGACTCTGGGAAAAACTGTTTTTT; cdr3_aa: CASSSDRGLWEKLFF
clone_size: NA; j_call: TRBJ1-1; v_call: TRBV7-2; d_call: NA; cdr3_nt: TGTGCCAGCAGCTTAGGAGGCAGGGCGATAGCTTTCTTT; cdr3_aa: CASSLGGRAIAFF
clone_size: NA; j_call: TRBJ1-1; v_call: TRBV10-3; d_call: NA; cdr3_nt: TGTGCCATCAGTGACTTAGGACCGCTTGAAGCTTTCTTT; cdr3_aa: CAISDLGPLEAFF
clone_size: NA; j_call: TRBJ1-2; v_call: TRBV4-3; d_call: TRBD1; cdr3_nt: TGCGCCAGCAGCTCCACAGGGGCGGGGGGCTACACCTTC; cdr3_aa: CASSSTGAGGYTF
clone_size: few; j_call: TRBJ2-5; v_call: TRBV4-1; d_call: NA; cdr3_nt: TGCGCCAGCAGCCCTGACCAGGGAATGCGGGGACAAGAGACCCAGTACTTC; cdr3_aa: CASSPDQGMRGQETQYF
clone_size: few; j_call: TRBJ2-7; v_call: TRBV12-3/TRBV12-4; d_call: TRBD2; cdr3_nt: TGTGCCAGCAACGCGGGGGGGCCTTATGACGAGCAGTACTTC; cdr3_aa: CASNAGGPYDEQYF
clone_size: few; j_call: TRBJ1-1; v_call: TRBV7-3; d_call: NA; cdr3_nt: TGTGCCAGCAGCCAGTTACACGCAGCTTCGAACACTGAAGCTTTCTTT; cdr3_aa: CASSQLHAASNTEAFF
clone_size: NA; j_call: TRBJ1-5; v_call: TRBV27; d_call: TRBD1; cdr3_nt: TGTGCCAGCAGTCCCGGGACAGGGGGATACAATCAGCCCCAGCATTTT; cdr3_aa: CASSPGTGGYNQPQHF
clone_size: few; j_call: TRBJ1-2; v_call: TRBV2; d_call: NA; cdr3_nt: TGTGCCAGCAGTGAATTGGGTTCAGTTGGCTATGGCTACACCTTC; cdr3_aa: CASSELGSVGYGYTF
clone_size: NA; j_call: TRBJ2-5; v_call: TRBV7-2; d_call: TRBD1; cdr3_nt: TGTGCCAGCAGCCCGACAGGGGGCCTATGGGGGACCCAGTACTTC; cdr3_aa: CASSPTGGLWGTQYF
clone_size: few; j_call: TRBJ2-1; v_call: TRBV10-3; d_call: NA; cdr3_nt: TGTGCCGCCAGCGGGCGTACCTACAATGAGCAGTTCTTC; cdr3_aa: CAASGRTYNEQFF
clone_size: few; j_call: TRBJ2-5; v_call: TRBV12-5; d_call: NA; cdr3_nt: TGTGCTAGTGGTTTTTCTAATCAGCGGGAGACCCAGTACTTC; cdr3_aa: CASGFSNQRETQYF
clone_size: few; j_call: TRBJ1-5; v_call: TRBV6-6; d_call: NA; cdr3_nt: TGTGCCACCGTCCCCGAGGGGTCCAATCAGCCCCAGCATTTT; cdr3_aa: CATVPEGSNQPQHF
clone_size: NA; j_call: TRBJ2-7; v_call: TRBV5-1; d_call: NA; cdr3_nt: TGCGCCAGCAGAACCGACAGTCCCGCTGGGCAGTACTTC; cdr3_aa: CASRTDSPAGQYF
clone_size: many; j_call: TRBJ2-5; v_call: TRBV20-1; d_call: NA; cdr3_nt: TGCAGTGCTAGAGATCTTCGGGGGCTAGAGACCCAGTACTTC; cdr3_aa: CSARDLRGLETQYF
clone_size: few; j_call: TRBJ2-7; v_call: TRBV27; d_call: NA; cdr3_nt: TGTGCCAGCAGTCGGGACACGTCGAGCTCCTACGAGCAGTACTTC; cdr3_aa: CASSRDTSSSYEQYF